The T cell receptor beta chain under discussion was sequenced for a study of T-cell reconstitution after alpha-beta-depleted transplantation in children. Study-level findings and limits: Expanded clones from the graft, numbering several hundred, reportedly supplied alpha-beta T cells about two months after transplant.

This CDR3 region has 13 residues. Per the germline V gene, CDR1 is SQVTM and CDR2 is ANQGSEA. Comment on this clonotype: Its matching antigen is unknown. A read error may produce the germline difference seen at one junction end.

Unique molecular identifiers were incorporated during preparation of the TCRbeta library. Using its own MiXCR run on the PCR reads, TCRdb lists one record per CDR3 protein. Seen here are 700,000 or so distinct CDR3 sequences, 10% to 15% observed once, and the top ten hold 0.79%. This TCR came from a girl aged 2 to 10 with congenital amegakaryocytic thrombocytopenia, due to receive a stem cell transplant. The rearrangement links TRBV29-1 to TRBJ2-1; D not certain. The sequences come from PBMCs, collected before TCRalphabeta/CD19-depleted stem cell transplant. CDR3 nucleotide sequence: TGCAGCGTAATGGGCCCTCGGGCGAATGAGCATTTCTTC. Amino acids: CSVMGPRANEHFF.